Listed here are 25 T cell receptor beta chains from one sample, sequenced in a study of T cell responses to AZD1222 COVID-19 vaccine. Libraries were prepared by immunoSEQ multiplex PCR; TCRdb keeps only in-frame clonotypes and omits some of them. Of some 87,000 clones detected, approximately 89% appear once; the ten largest clones hold less than 5.5%. This material consisted of peripheral blood, taken on day 0 of MenACWY control vaccination. The receptors derive from an adult in good health.

The chain links TRBV6-1 to TRBJ1-5, with D unclear. This CDR3 has 16 residues. CDR1 MNHNS and CDR2 SASEGT come from the germline V gene. V dropped 1 base and J dropped 0 bases, with 10 bases sitting between them. The CDR3 DNA reads TGTGCCAGCAGTGAAGGTCGAGTATATAGCAATCAGCCCCAGCATTTT. It translates to CASSEGRVYSNQPQHF.

The chain couples TRBV24-1 to TRBJ1-2; TRBD1 is a possible D gene (5 bases). Germline V gives CDR1 KGHDR, CDR2 SFDVKD. V lost 4 bases and J lost 6, with 14 bases in between. The CDR3 covers 14 residues. The CDR3 bases are TGTGCCACCAGTGACCGACAGTTCTCGCATGGCTACACCTTC. Its protein is CATSDRQFSHGYTF.

The rearrangement uses TRBV6-6 and TRBJ1-2; TRBD1 is a possible D gene (6 bases). This CDR3 region has 12 residues. Germline V gene lookup returns CDR1 MNHNY and CDR2 SVGAGI (reference sequence). V was pared by 6 bases and J by 6 bases, with 11 bases between. CDR3 in amino acids: CASREYRDGYTF. DNA for the CDR3: TGTGCCAGCAGGGAATACAGGGATGGCTACACCTTC.

The V and J genes are TRBV10-3 and TRBJ2-5, with TRBD1 matching over 9 bases. This CDR3 has 14 residues. Germline V gene lookup returns CDR1 ENHRY and CDR2 SYGVKD. Trimming took 2 bases from V and 5 from J; bases not matched to a gene: 3. In nucleotides, the CDR3 is TGTGCCATCAGTGAGACAGGGGGCAGGGAGACCCAGTACTTC. It codes for CAISETGGRETQYF.

The gene calls are TRBV19 and TRBJ1-5; a weak D match, TRBD1 (5 bases). The V end lost 4 bases, the J end lost 4 bases, and 23 bases lay between the germline ends. CDR3 length equals 18 residues. Germline V CDR1 and CDR2: LNHDA, SQIVND (reference sequence). The DNA of the CDR3 is TGTGCCAGTAGTAGTAGAGGGGTTTTGGTCTCGTCGAATCAGCCCCAGCATTTT. Residues: CASSSRGVLVSSNQPQHF.

The rearrangement uses TRBV9 and TRBJ2-1; the match to TRBD2 covers 8 bases. Germline V gene lookup returns CDR1 SGDLS and CDR2 YYNGEE. The CDR3 covers 15 residues. J gave up 4 bases and V 0 bases, and 3 bases lay outside the gene matches. CDR3: CASSVGRGAYNEQFF. The CDR3 DNA reads as TGTGCCAGCAGCGTAGGGCGGGGGGCGTACAATGAGCAGTTCTTC.

This chain joins TRBV19 and TRBJ1-1; no clear D. Germline V gene sequence: CDR1 LNHDA, CDR2 SQIVND (reference sequence). There are 15 residues in the CDR3. Trimming removed 3 bases from V and 2 bases from J, with 13 bases in between. CDR3: CASSIGSRGNTEAFF. The CDR3 nucleotides read TGTGCCAGTAGTATCGGTTCGCGGGGAAACACTGAAGCTTTCTTT.

The chain uses TRBV4-3 and TRBJ2-7, with D possibly being TRBD1 or TRBD2 (5 bases each). The V end lost 4 bases, the J end lost 4 bases, and 17 bases lay between the germline ends. The CDR3 loop spans 15 amino acids. Per germline, CDR1 LGHNA and CDR2 YSLEER. Here the CDR3 DNA reads TGCGCCAGCAGCCTAGAACCGGGGCCCCAGTACGAGCAGTACTTC. Protein sequence: CASSLEPGPQYEQYF.

The rearrangement joins TRBV24-1 to TRBJ2-7; possibly TRBD1 for D (5 bases). CDR1 and CDR2 from the germline V gene are KGHDR and SFDVKD. V was clipped by 3 bases and J by 5 bases, with 10 bases between them. This CDR3 is built from 13 residues. The chain's CDR3 is CATSDKTDHEQYF. CDR3 DNA sequence: TGTGCCACCAGTGATAAGACAGACCACGAGCAGTACTTC.

CDR3 protein: CASSLGTTGSYGYTF. For the CDR3, the DNA is TGTGCCAGCAGCCTCGGAACCACGGGGTCATATGGCTACACCTTC. The chain uses TRBV7-6 and TRBJ1-2; D not resolved. CDR1 is SGHVS and CDR2 is FNYEAQ in the germline V gene. CDR3 length: 15 amino acids. The V and J ends lost 5 bases and 5 bases respectively, with 18 bases between them.

The rearrangement joins TRBV7-8 to TRBJ1-1; 8 bases line up with TRBD1. The germline gives CDR1 SGHVS, CDR2 FQNEAQ. Germline trimming cut 5 bases from V and 3 bases from J; bases unmatched to any gene: 8. The CDR3 consists of 15 residues. The DNA for the CDR3 is TGTGCCAGCAGCACGACCAGGGGGCACGACACTGAAGCTTTCTTT. Amino acids: CASSTTRGHDTEAFF.

The chain recombines TRBV18 with TRBJ2-5, with 12 nucleotides matching TRBD2. This CDR3 is built from 15 residues. Trimming cost V 3 bases and J 3 bases; bases outside gene matches: 2. Germline V gene data show CDR1 as KGHSH and CDR2 as LQKENI. CDR3 residues: CASSPRLAGEETQYF. In DNA, the CDR3 is TGTGCCAGCTCACCCCGACTAGCGGGAGAAGAGACCCAGTACTTC.

This clone was detected once. This chain uses TRBV7-8 with TRBJ1-2, with no clear D. The CDR3 is 13 amino acids. The germline V and J ends were trimmed by 5 bases and 1 base, with 8 bases remaining between them. Germline lookup yields CDR1 SGHVS and CDR2 FQNEAQ. Here the CDR3 reads CASSPDLNYGYTF. CDR3 DNA sequence: TGTGCCAGCAGCCCCGACCTTAACTATGGCTACACCTTC.

The chain employs TRBV5-1 and TRBJ1-2; D remains unclear. Trimming cost V 0 bases and J 5 bases, with 14 bases left between them. The CDR3 covers 15 residues. Per the germline V gene, CDR1 is SGHRS and CDR2 is YFSETQ. The DNA of the CDR3 is TGCGCCAGCAGCTTGGAGTATCCGGGAAAATATGGCTACACCTTC. It translates to CASSLEYPGKYGYTF.

The DNA for the CDR3 is TGCAGCGTTGGGGCCCTCAGGGATACGCAGTATTTT. It yields the protein CSVGALRDTQYF. The chain has TRBV29-1 and TRBJ2-3; D remains ambiguous. CDR3 length: 12 residues. Trimming shortened V by 4 bases and J by 6 bases, and 11 bases separated the two germline ends. In germline, CDR1 is SQVTM, CDR2 ANQGSEA.

The chain combines TRBV5-1 with TRBJ2-1; 15 nucleotides align to TRBD2. Germline V gene data show CDR1 as SGHRS and CDR2 as YFSETQ. There are 16 residues in the CDR3. Losses at the gene ends were 3 bases for V and 8 bases for J; bases not matched to a gene: 6. The chain's CDR3 is CASSSGLAGGFYEQFF. The DNA of the CDR3 is TGCGCCAGCAGCTCTGGACTAGCGGGAGGGTTCTATGAGCAGTTCTTC.

The rearrangement links TRBV27 to TRBJ1-4; D is unresolved. The germline gives CDR1 MNHEY, CDR2 SMNVEV (reference sequence). The V end lost 2 bases, the J end lost 7 bases, and 11 bases lay between the germline ends. The CDR3 runs 14 residues. This CDR3 is CASSLRRDGEKLFF. DNA of the CDR3: TGTGCCAGCAGTTTAAGGAGAGATGGTGAAAAACTGTTTTTT.

The chain couples TRBV5-1 to TRBJ1-1, with a tentative D call TRBD1 (5 bases). Germline assignment: CDR1 SGHRS and CDR2 YFSETQ. V was shortened by 0 bases and J by 1 base, with 10 bases between the two germline ends. This CDR3 has 15 residues. CDR3 nucleotide sequence: TGCGCCAGCAGCTTGGGAGACGGGGGGAACACTGAAGCTTTCTTT. Translated: CASSLGDGGNTEAFF.

The gene calls are TRBV2 and TRBJ1-5; tentatively, D is TRBD1 (6 bases). This CDR3 spans 15 amino acids. Trimming left V 5 bases short and J 7 bases short, with 18 bases between. Germline V gene lookup returns CDR1 SNHLY and CDR2 FYNNEI. CDR3 nucleotide sequence: TGTGCCAGCAGTACACAGGGTACAGCGGGACAGCCCCAGCATTTT. Its protein product is CASSTQGTAGQPQHF.

This clone was observed a few times. The CDR3 region is CASSRDSSSGNTIYF. In DNA, the CDR3 is TGTGCCAGCAGCCGGGACTCCAGCTCTGGAAACACCATATATTTT. This rearrangement joins TRBV7-2 to TRBJ1-3; tentative D call: TRBD1 (5 bases). V was pared by 5 bases and J by 0 bases, with 11 bases between. Germline CDR1 is SGHTA and CDR2 is FQGNSA. The CDR3 is made up of 15 amino acids.

This rearrangement joins TRBV12-3 or TRBV12-4 to TRBJ1-4; D gene unclear. Trimming took 3 bases from V and 4 from J, leaving 6 bases between them. The CDR3 extends over 13 amino acids. CDR3 amino acids: CASSFHGNEKLFF. In nucleotides, the CDR3 is TGTGCCAGCAGTTTTCATGGTAATGAAAAACTGTTTTTT.

The chain employs TRBV28 and TRBJ2-7; 11 positions agree with TRBD1. The V and J ends lost 6 bases and 1 base, in that order; junction bases with no gene match: 8. The CDR3 length is 16 residues. CDR1 and CDR2 from the germline V gene are MDHEN and SYDVKM. CDR3 sequence (DNA): TGTGCCAGCAGCCAAACTGGGACAGGGGGTTCCTACGAGCAGTACTTC. It yields the protein CASSQTGTGGSYEQYF.

V and J are TRBV6-5 and TRBJ2-5, with TRBD2 matching over 8 bases. The ends lost 8 bases at V and 5 bases at J; junction bases unmatched: 13. The CDR3 runs 15 residues. Germline values: CDR1 MNHEY, CDR2 SVGAGI. CDR3 region: CASGPRGLARETQYF. CDR3 DNA sequence: TGTGCCAGCGGTCCCCGTGGACTAGCACGTGAGACCCAGTACTTC.

J is TRBJ2-2 and V is TRBV19; 10 bases align to TRBD2. CDR3 length: 14 residues. Germline V gene lookup returns CDR1 LNHDA and CDR2 SQIVND (reference sequence). The junction had 2 bases not matched to a gene; V was cut back by 8 bases and J by 2 bases. The CDR3 DNA reads as TGTGCCAGTCGGACTAGCGGTAACACCGGGGAGCTGTTTTTT. This encodes CASRTSGNTGELFF.

V is TRBV28 and J is TRBJ2-3, with TRBD2 matching 10 bases. Trimming took 6 bases from V and 6 from J; bases not matched to a gene: 6. Germline V gene sequence: CDR1 MDHEN, CDR2 SYDVKM. This CDR3 is 14 amino acids long. CDR3 in amino acids: CASRSSGSLDTQYF. For the CDR3, the DNA is TGTGCCAGCAGATCTAGCGGGAGTTTGGATACGCAGTATTTT.